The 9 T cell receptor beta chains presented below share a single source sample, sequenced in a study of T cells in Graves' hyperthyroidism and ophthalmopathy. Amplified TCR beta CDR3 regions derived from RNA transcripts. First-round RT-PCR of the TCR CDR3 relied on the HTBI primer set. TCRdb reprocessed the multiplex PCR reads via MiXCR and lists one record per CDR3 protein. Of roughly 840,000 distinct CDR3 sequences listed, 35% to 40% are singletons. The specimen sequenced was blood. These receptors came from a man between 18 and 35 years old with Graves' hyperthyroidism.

The CDR3: CASSLRVGSNQPQHF. The CDR3 DNA sequence: TGTGCCAGTAGTCTCAGGGTTGGGAGCAATCAGCCCCAGCATTTT. The chain carries TRBV19 and TRBJ1-5; tentative D call: TRBD1 (5 bases). V gave up 5 bases and J gave up 1 base, with 12 bases separating them. Germline assignment: CDR1 LNHDA and CDR2 SQIVND (reference sequence). This CDR3 comprises 15 residues.

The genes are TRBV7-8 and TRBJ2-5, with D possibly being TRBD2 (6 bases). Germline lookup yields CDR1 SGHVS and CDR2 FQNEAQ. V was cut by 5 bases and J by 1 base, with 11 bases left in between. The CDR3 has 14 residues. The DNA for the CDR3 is TGTGCCAGCAGCCCCGAGCGGGTCCAAGAGACCCAGTACTTC. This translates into CASSPERVQETQYF.

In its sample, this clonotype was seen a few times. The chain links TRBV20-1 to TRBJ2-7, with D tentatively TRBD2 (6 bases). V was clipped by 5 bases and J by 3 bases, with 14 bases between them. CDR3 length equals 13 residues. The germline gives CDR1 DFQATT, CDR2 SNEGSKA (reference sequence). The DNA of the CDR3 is TGCAGTGCTCCCGTCCTGGGAGGCTACGAGCAGTACTTC. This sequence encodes CSAPVLGGYEQYF.

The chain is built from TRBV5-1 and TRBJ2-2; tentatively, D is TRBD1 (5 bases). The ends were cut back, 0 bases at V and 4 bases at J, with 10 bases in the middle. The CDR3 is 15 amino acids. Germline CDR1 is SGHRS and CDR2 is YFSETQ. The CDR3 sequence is CASSLELRVTGELFF. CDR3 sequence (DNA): TGCGCCAGCAGCTTGGAACTCAGGGTCACCGGGGAGCTGTTTTTT.

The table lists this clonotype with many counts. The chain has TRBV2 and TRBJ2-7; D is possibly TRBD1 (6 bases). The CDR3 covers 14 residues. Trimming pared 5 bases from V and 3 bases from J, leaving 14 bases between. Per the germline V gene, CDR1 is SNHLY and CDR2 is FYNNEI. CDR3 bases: TGTGCCAGCAGTAAGGACAGCCTAATCTACGAGCAGTACTTC. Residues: CASSKDSLIYEQYF.

The CDR3 here is CASSEKGGTGATYEQYF. DNA of the CDR3: TGTGCCAGCAGTGAAAAGGGCGGGACCGGGGCGACCTACGAGCAGTACTTC. V usage is TRBV6-1 and J usage is TRBJ2-7; D might be TRBD2 (6 bases). The CDR3 totals 17 residues. Trimming shortened V by 2 bases and J by 2 bases, and 19 bases separated the two germline ends. Germline-derived CDR1 and CDR2 are MNHNS and SASEGT.

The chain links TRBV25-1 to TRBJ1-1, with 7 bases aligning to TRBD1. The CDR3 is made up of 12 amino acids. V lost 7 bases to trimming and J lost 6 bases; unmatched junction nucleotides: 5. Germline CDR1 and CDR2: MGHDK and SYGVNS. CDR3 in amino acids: CASNFDRAEAFF. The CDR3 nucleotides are TGTGCCAGCAACTTTGACAGGGCTGAAGCTTTCTTT.

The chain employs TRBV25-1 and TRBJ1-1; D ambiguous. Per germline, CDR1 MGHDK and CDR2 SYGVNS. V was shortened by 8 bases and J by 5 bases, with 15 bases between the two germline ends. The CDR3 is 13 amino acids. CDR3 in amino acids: CASVEEAETEAFF. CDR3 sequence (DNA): TGTGCCAGCGTTGAAGAAGCGGAAACTGAAGCTTTCTTT.

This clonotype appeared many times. The CDR3 region has the DNA TGTGCCAGTAGTACCTCACCACAAGGGCGCGGACCCCTCCACTTT. This translates into CASSTSPQGRGPLHF. The gene calls are TRBV19 and TRBJ1-6, with D unresolved. Trimming stripped 4 bases from V and 12 bases from J, with 19 bases between. The CDR3 is 15 residues long. Germline V gives CDR1 LNHDA, CDR2 SQIVND (reference sequence).